Described below is a single TCR beta chain sequence and its context. Per the germline V gene, CDR1 is MRHNA and CDR2 is SNTAGT. The CDR3 extends over 14 amino acids. J was trimmed by 6 bases and V by 6 bases; bases with no gene match: 6. This sample was included in a study of blood T cell repertoires in COVID-19. Study-level information: Acute-phase and convalescent COVID-19 samples originated in the United States, Italy and Spain. T cells, B-cell-depleted T cells, or PBMCs provided the cDNA or gDNA that served as material.

Authors' analysis steps: Amplification from reference gene primers served as the basis for estimated nucleated cell counts. Using immunoSEQ multiplex PCR, the repertoire was profiled, and TCRdb retains in-frame clones only, with some absent. V and J calls plus clone size are reproduced from that table; the DNA served to infer D and trimming. The repertoire includes about 250,000 clones, 82% of them detected once, and about 4.8% sits in the top ten. The chain joins TRBV6-4 to TRBJ2-3, with 10 bases matching TRBD1. Sequencing was done on a sample of peripheral blood. The receptor was isolated from a woman aged 70-85 years with acute or convalescent COVID-19. CDR3 sequence: CASRPGTGVDTQYF. The CDR3 bases are TGTGCCAGCAGACCCGGGACAGGGGTCGATACGCAGTATTTT.